The TCR beta chain under discussion was sequenced for a study of T cell responses to AZD1222 COVID-19 vaccine (dated by TCRdb to the early 2020s). In terms of the full investigation: TCR sequencing was performed for 230 to 250 trial participants, of whom about 200 were given two doses of AZD1222 and some 26 were given two doses of MenACWY control vaccine. Enrollment into the trials was organized by age into subgroups of 18-55, 56-69 and 70-plus years, and those subgroups contained approximately 160, 26 and 62 TCR-sequenced participants, respectively. Overall study results and their limits: Because no day 14 peak-response samples were available, repertoires were characterized only after the peak T cell response. Reportedly, close to half of the unique spike-specific TCRs recognized epitopes lying outside the regions that are mutated in the B.1.351 and B.1.1.7 variants. The 56-69-year group was small, and its depth increase did not reach significance, likely because of low power. A significant rise in spike-specific TCR breadth and depth was observed after two AZD1222 doses relative to day 0 and relative to MenACWY recipients. Conclusions about previously exposed vaccinees are limited because only six or seven AZD1222 recipients were SARS-CoV-2 seropositive at baseline. The vaccine-associated CD4 TCRs covered the entire spike protein, and the dominant responses fell in regions 160-218 and 743-854. Participants were mostly white British, with more females than males. The authors suggested clonal diversity may have been underestimated.

The time point label, read with the paper, signifies: about 28 days (+/-7) after the second vaccine dose. Because spike-specific TCR depth and breadth did not differ between the two schedules, AZD1222 recipients who got a second dose at roughly 4 weeks were pooled with those who got a second dose at roughly 12 weeks. The vaccinee samples were drawn from two UK trials, COV001 and COV002, one of which was a single-blind randomized controlled phase 2/3 trial testing AZD1222 (ChAdOx1 nCoV-19) in healthy adults. For TCRbeta chain sequencing, PBMC samples from trial participants were taken at day 0 and at day 28 after the second dose. A remark on this clone: It lacks a known antigen. No per-base quality is available; no much larger clone lies one base away.

The CDR3 regions of human TCRbeta chains were subjected to immunosequencing. The authors' pipeline ran thus. TCRs in the repertoires were matched against a reference library of SARS-CoV-2-specific TCRs that had been generated with the MIRA antigen-specificity platform. Breadth meant the fraction of unique TCRs that were SARS-CoV-2-associated, whereas depth meant the fraction of total T cells that were SARS-CoV-2-associated. Using the MIRA data, every spike-specific TCR was mapped to the spike region that the TCR reacted to and assigned to either a CD4 or a CD8 class. Log10-transformed breadth and depth values were compared by one-way ANOVA with Sidak's multiple comparisons tests. This immuneACCESS table, as held by TCRdb, lists in-frame sequences with V and J called but not all clones. Of the missing ones, under half trace to an unresolved V gene in checked studies; the others have no known cause. V, J and clone size reflect that table, while D and trimming were determined from the DNA. Counted in this sample were over 130,000 clones; about 90% of them appeared once. The ten largest account for 1.5% to 2% of the sample.

V is cut back by 1 base and J by 7 bases, with 16 bases in the junction unmatched. Spanning cysteine to phenylalanine, the CDR3 consists of 18 amino acids. The retained sequence is limited to the CDR3, 54 bases, with the frame set at the first base. The germline V gene encodes CDR1 GTSNPN and CDR2 SVGIG (reference sequence). Material: peripheral blood, obtained 28 days after the second AZD1222 dose. The clonotype was recovered from an adult who received the AZD1222 COVID-19 vaccine. Recombination connected TRBV30 to TRBJ1-1; 12 central bases correspond to TRBD1. This receptor has the CDR3 CAWSGRDRGRIPALEAFF. The DNA reads TGTGCCTGGAGTGGCAGGGACAGGGGGCGAATTCCGGCCCTTGAAGCTTTCTTT.